The next 30 T cell receptor beta chains were all read from a single sample in a study of breast tumors, draining lymph nodes, adjacent tissues (dated by TCRdb to 2016 to 2017). Libraries were built with multiplex PCR. Instrument used: Illumina HiSeq 2000. TCRdb handled the public reads itself, with Q25 trimming in fastp and clone calling in MiXCR, and kept productive beta chains. Identical CDR3 proteins give one entry, which carries the most common genes and DNA. The sample table holds some 230,000 distinct CDR3 sequences, of which less than 40% were seen once. 3% to 4.5% of the sample rests with the top ten. The lymph node samples were taken from the axillary draining lymph nodes of breast cancer patients. Input material: axillary lymph node tissue. All receptors derive from a female donor with breast cancer. Some clones in this sample may be carry-over from other donors' samples.

This clonotype was found many times. The gene calls are TRBV20-1 and TRBJ1-5, with D hard to call. Trimming took 1 base from V and 4 from J, leaving 8 bases between them. The CDR3 runs 13 residues. Germline loops: CDR1 DFQATT, CDR2 SNEGSKA (reference sequence). This CDR3 reads CSARVATNQPQHF. Written as DNA, the CDR3 is TGCAGTGCTAGAGTAGCGACGAATCAGCCCCAGCATTTT.

This clonotype showed up just once. The chain joins TRBV29-1 to TRBJ2-1; 9 nucleotides match TRBD2. Germline CDR1 is SQVTM and CDR2 is ANQGSEA. V shed 8 bases and J 4 bases; nucleotides not matched to a gene: 3. This CDR3 region has 12 residues. CDR3 nucleotide sequence: TGCAGCAAAGCGGGGGGTTACAATGAGCAGTTCTTC. Residues: CSKAGGYNEQFF.

This clonotype was found many times. The V gene is TRBV10-2, the J gene TRBJ1-2; D is perhaps TRBD1 (5 bases). Deletions cut 4 bases from V and 8 bases from J, with 17 bases between. The germline gives CDR1 WSHSY, CDR2 SAAADI. The CDR3 runs to 14 residues. The CDR3 DNA reads TGCGCCAGCAGTGTTTTTATCAGGGCCGAAGGCTACACCTTC. Encoded protein: CASSVFIRAEGYTF.

This chain connects TRBV10-1 to TRBJ1-6; the D is unclear. The germline V and J ends were trimmed by 5 bases and 7 bases, with 15 bases remaining between them. Germline loops: CDR1 WNHNN, CDR2 SYGVQD (reference sequence). The CDR3 is 15 residues long. In DNA form, the CDR3 reads TGCGCCAGCAGTCCCCTTCCCGGTCCGAATTCACCCCTCCACTTT. Translated, it gives CASSPLPGPNSPLHF.

This clonotype appeared a single time. The chain recombines TRBV7-7 with TRBJ2-5, with 8 nucleotides matching TRBD1. From germline, CDR1 is SSHAT and CDR2 FNYEAQ (reference sequence). The length of the CDR3 is 15 residues. The CDR3 nucleotides read TGTGCTAGAGATCGGAGGCAGGGGGCGCGGGAGACCCAGTACTTC. It is translated as CARDRRQGARETQYF.

This clonotype was seen repeatedly, ten times or more. V is TRBV12-3 or TRBV12-4 and J is TRBJ1-5; TRBD1 matches 10 bases. V shed 6 bases and J 7 bases; nucleotides not matched to a gene: 6. The CDR3 runs 14 residues. The CDR3 is CASSDGQGEQPQHF. The CDR3 DNA is TGTGCCAGCAGCGATGGACAGGGGGAACAGCCCCAGCATTTT.

This clonotype appeared a single time. This may be a read error: a much more frequent sequence differs by one nucleotide. Given the absence of the conserved phenylalanine or tryptophan at the CDR3 end, a read error is likely. V is TRBV19 and J is TRBJ2-5; the D gene could be TRBD1 or TRBD2 (5 bases each). V lost 5 bases and J lost 4, with 20 bases in between. CDR1 is LNHDA and CDR2 is SQIVND in the germline V gene (reference sequence). CDR3 length equals 16 residues. The CDR3 sequence: CASSLGQTLVGETQYS. The CDR3 nucleotides read TGTGCCAGTAGTTTGGGGCAGACACTAGTAGGAGAGACCCAGTACTCC.

Comments on this clonotype: This sequence may be a read error, since a much larger clone differs from it by one base. V and J are TRBV6-2 or TRBV6-3 and TRBJ1-2; 9 bases fit TRBD1. This CDR3 is built from 16 residues. The germline V gene encodes CDR1 MNHEY and CDR2 SVGEGT. The CDR3 DNA sequence: TGTGCCGGCAGGGCCTACGGGACAGGGACGTTCTATGGCTACACCTTC. Amino acids: CAGRAYGTGTFYGYTF.

The chain combines TRBV24-1 with TRBJ2-2; D unresolved. This CDR3 has 11 amino acids. Germline-derived CDR1 and CDR2 are KGHDR and SFDVKD. The germline V and J ends were trimmed by 7 bases and 5 bases, with 4 bases remaining between them. CDR3 nucleotide sequence: TGTGCCACCAGCCGAACCGGGGAGCTGTTTTTT. Protein sequence: CATSRTGELFF.

The table lists this clonotype with many counts. The chain recombines TRBV12-3 or TRBV12-4 with TRBJ2-5, with unresolved D. This CDR3 comprises 11 residues. V was cut by 8 bases and J by 1 base, with 5 bases left in between. The chain's CDR3 is CASGFQETQYF. CDR3 nucleotide sequence: TGTGCCAGCGGATTCCAAGAGACCCAGTACTTC.

CDR3 nucleotides: TGTGCCAGCAGCTTAGGACTAGCGGGGGCCGGATACGAGCAGTACGTC. It translates to CASSLGLAGAGYEQYV. The J gene is TRBJ2-7, the V gene TRBV7-2, with TRBD2 matching 12 bases. CDR1 SGHTA and CDR2 FQGNSA come from the germline V gene. The length of the CDR3 is 16 residues. Unmatched junction bases numbered 5, after V lost 1 base and J lost 4 bases.

The chain recombines TRBV20-1 with TRBJ1-3; weak D call: TRBD1 (6 bases). In germline, CDR1 is DFQATT, CDR2 SNEGSKA (reference sequence). The ends were cut back, 2 bases at V and 7 bases at J, with 12 bases in the middle. The CDR3 spans 13 residues. This CDR3 is CSARKGQGNTIYF. The CDR3 DNA reads TGCAGTGCTAGAAAGGGGCAGGGGAACACCATATATTTT.

This clonotype was picked up a small number of times. This chain uses TRBV5-6 with TRBJ2-1; 13 positions agree with TRBD2. Germline CDR1 SGHDT, CDR2 YYEEEE. The CDR3 is made up of 16 amino acids. J gave up 5 bases and V 2 bases, and 4 bases lay outside the gene matches. CDR3 bases: TGTGCCAGCAGCTTCCGGACTAGCGGGAGAAACAATGAGCAGTTCTTC. Protein sequence: CASSFRTSGRNNEQFF.

With regard to this clonotype: A single base separates this from a much larger clone, so it may be a read error. The chain combines TRBV5-8 with TRBJ2-7, with no clear D. V lost 3 bases, J lost 6 bases, and 10 bases lay in between. CDR1 and CDR2 from the germline V gene are SGHTS and YDEGEE. This CDR3 comprises 12 residues. The CDR3 DNA sequence: TGTGCCAGCAGCTCCCCCTTCTCCGAGCAGTACTTC. Translation: CASSSPFSEQYF.

This clonotype was picked up many times. J is TRBJ2-2 and V is TRBV12-3 or TRBV12-4, with D possibly matching TRBD2 (6 bases). V gave up 2 bases and J gave up 7 bases, with 17 bases separating them. The CDR3 is 16 amino acids. This CDR3 reads CASSLIAGRGIGELFF. The CDR3 coding sequence is TGTGCCAGCAGTTTAATCGCGGGACGGGGGATCGGGGAGCTGTTTTTT.

As regards this clonotype: A much larger clonotype is one base distant, so this may be a read error. Since no conserved phenylalanine or tryptophan closes the CDR3, a read error is the likely cause. V and J are TRBV7-6 and TRBJ2-7; D is unclear. CDR1 and CDR2 (germline): SGHVS, FNYEAQ. The CDR3 is 14 amino acids. The V end lost 5 bases, the J end lost 3 bases, and 14 bases lay between the germline ends. CDR3: CASSQDRSGYEQYL. The CDR3, as DNA: TGTGCCAGCAGCCAAGACCGTTCCGGCTACGAGCAGTACCTC.

Ten or more counts support this clonotype. V is TRBV2 and J is TRBJ1-2, with unresolved D. This CDR3 spans 12 amino acids. Germline V gene sequence: CDR1 SNHLY, CDR2 FYNNEI. Trimming left V 3 bases short and J 4 bases short, with 6 bases between. The CDR3 sequence: CASSDRPYGYTF. Here the CDR3 DNA reads TGTGCCAGCAGTGACAGGCCCTATGGCTACACCTTC.

In this sample, this clonotype turned up a few times. The chain employs TRBV6-1 and TRBJ2-7, with 8 bases that match TRBD1. CDR3 size: 15 residues. Germline CDR1 MNHNS, CDR2 SASEGT. V shed 4 bases and J 0 bases; nucleotides not matched to a gene: 5. CDR3: CASSGRDRSSYEQYF. DNA for the CDR3: TGTGCCAGCAGTGGCCGGGACAGGAGCTCCTACGAGCAGTACTTC.

Remarks on this clonotype: Germline and junction disagree at one end, which may indicate a read error. This chain connects TRBV3-1 to TRBJ2-6, with D perhaps matching TRBD1 (5 bases). The germline V gene encodes CDR1 LGHDT and CDR2 YNNKEL (reference sequence). The CDR3 covers 15 residues. CDR3 amino acids: CASSQGQGPPNVLTF. As DNA, the CDR3 is TGCGCCAGCAGCCAAGGGCAGGGCCCGCCAAACGTCCTGACTTTC.

There are many counts of this clonotype. This sequence joins TRBV7-6 and TRBJ1-5; D gene ambiguous. This CDR3 has 15 residues. CDR1 is SGHVS, CDR2 FNYEAQ, per germline. V was pared by 1 base and J by 7 bases, with 14 bases between. CDR3 loop: CASSLDAGLKQPQHF. In DNA form, the CDR3 reads TGTGCCAGCAGCTTAGATGCCGGACTAAAGCAGCCCCAGCATTTT. The entire variable domain, with the rest obtained from reference TRBV7-6 and TRBJ1-5, is as follows: GAGVSQSPRYKVTKRGQDVALRCDPISGHVSLYWYRQALGQGPEFLTYFNYEAQQDKSGLPNDRFSAERPEGSISTLTIQRTEQRDSAMYRCASSLDAGLKQPQHFGDGTRLSIL.

The CDR3 region is CASSLAGLEGYTF. CDR3 DNA sequence: TGTGCCAGCAGCTTAGCGGGCCTGGAGGGCTACACCTTC. The rearrangement uses TRBV7-9 and TRBJ1-2; no clear D. V dropped 0 bases and J dropped 8 bases, with 10 bases sitting between them. Germline CDR1 is SEHNR and CDR2 is FQNEAQ (reference sequence). This CDR3 is 13 amino acids long.

The table lists this clonotype with many counts. A read error may explain this, as a much larger clone is one base away. This sequence joins TRBV24-1 and TRBJ1-6; 9 nucleotides agree with TRBD1. The CDR3 is made up of 16 amino acids. Germline CDR1 and CDR2: KGHDR and SFDVKD. The CDR3 here is CATSDQGQGIHSPPHF. DNA of the CDR3: TGTGCCACCAGTGATCAGGGACAGGGAATTCATTCACCCCCCCACTTT.

At least ten counts were recorded for this clonotype. The CDR3 region is CASSLSSVLMSETQYF. The CDR3 DNA reads TGTGCCAGCAGCTTAAGCTCGGTTCTAATGTCCGAGACCCAGTACTTC. The J gene is TRBJ2-5, the V gene TRBV7-6, with D unresolved. Germline CDR1 is SGHVS and CDR2 is FNYEAQ. The CDR3 covers 16 residues. Trimming took off 2 bases at V and 5 bases at J, with 18 bases between the two ends.

Notes on this clonotype: Since a much larger clone is just one base distant, this may be a read error. The V and J genes are TRBV20-1 and TRBJ2-7; TRBD1 agrees at 7 bases. Per germline, CDR1 DFQATT and CDR2 SNEGSKA (reference sequence). The length of the CDR3 is 14 residues. Germline trimming cut 4 bases from V and 6 bases from J; bases unmatched to any gene: 12. In DNA form, the CDR3 reads TGCAGTGCTAAGGATTCGGACAGGTGGGCCGAGCAGTACTTC. Translated: CSAKDSDRWAEQYF.

This clonotype was detected a few times. The chain has TRBV7-2 and TRBJ1-1; 8 bases fit TRBD1. The CDR3 sequence is 14 residues long. CDR1 and CDR2 (germline): SGHTA, FQGNSA. V trimming: 3 bases; J trimming: 5 bases; junction bases outside the gene matches: 5. In DNA, the CDR3 is TGTGCCAGCAGCTTCCAGGGGGCGTCGACTGAAGCTTTCTTT. Its translation is CASSFQGASTEAFF.

The chain combines TRBV6-5 with TRBJ2-7; D is possibly TRBD1 (6 bases). This CDR3 has 13 amino acids. The V gene lost 5 bases and the J gene lost 4 bases, with 12 bases spanning the gap. From germline, CDR1 is MNHEY and CDR2 SVGAGI. This CDR3 reads CASSHRDGYEQYF. For the CDR3, the DNA is TGTGCCAGCAGTCACAGGGACGGATACGAGCAGTACTTC.

This clonotype has at least ten counts. The chain links TRBV15 to TRBJ1-5; TRBD1 agrees at 7 bases. Germline values: CDR1 LNHNV, CDR2 YYDKDF (reference sequence). Trimming cost V 4 bases and J 4 bases; bases outside gene matches: 7. The CDR3 is 15 amino acids. CDR3 amino acids: CATSMRQGGNQPQHF. DNA of the CDR3: TGTGCCACCAGCATGCGACAGGGAGGGAATCAGCCCCAGCATTTT.

The chain links TRBV10-3 to TRBJ2-1; 16 bases line up with TRBD2. The V segment lost 6 bases and the J segment 8 bases; nucleotides outside the gene matches: 7. Per the germline V gene, CDR1 is ENHRY and CDR2 is SYGVKD. The CDR3 totals 16 residues. This CDR3 reads CAIRGTSGGAGDEQFF. The DNA of the CDR3 is TGTGCCATCAGGGGGACTAGCGGGGGGGCTGGGGATGAGCAGTTCTTC.

The chain uses TRBV2 and TRBJ1-4, with D possibly TRBD1 on 6 matching bases. V lost 6 bases and J 10 bases, leaving 21 bases between the germline ends. The CDR3 sequence is 15 residues long. The V gene's germline CDR1 is SNHLY and CDR2 FYNNEI. The CDR3 DNA reads TGTGCCAGCAGGTCCACAGGCGGGACATTTGGAAAACTGTTTTTT. Translating gives CASRSTGGTFGKLFF.

This clonotype was counted at least ten times. The chain recombines TRBV5-5 with TRBJ1-2; 12 bases map to TRBD1. The ends lost 0 bases at V and 8 bases at J; junction bases unmatched: 8. CDR1 and CDR2 from the germline V gene are SGHKS and YYEKEE (reference sequence). This CDR3 has 16 amino acids. DNA for the CDR3: TGTGCCAGCAGCTTGGAATTTTTGGGACAGGGGGCAGGCTACACCTTC. This encodes CASSLEFLGQGAGYTF.